The clone carrying this T cell receptor (beta chain) showed up just a few times. Its antigen is as yet unknown. TCRdb reprocessed the reads with MiXCR, giving one entry per CDR3 protein. The data contain about 240,000 distinct CDR3 sequences, over 9% of them singletons. The sample originates from a study of T cell repertoires in cytomegalovirus infection. Overall study context: Public TCR beta signatures indicated both CMV infection and matching HLA type.

Study results and limitations: HLA-C-restricted TCR beta clonotypes specific for CMV led the ex vivo response.

The CDR3 runs 14 residues. The V end lost 5 bases, the J end lost 3 bases, and 11 bases lay between the germline ends. Germline V gives CDR1 MNHEY, CDR2 SMNVEV (reference sequence). The chain couples TRBV27 to TRBJ2-1, with TRBD2 as a possible D gene (6 bases). The clonotype originates from a human donor in good health (CMV status not recorded). Some clones in this sample may be carry-over from other donors' samples. Sequencing input: PBMCs. The CDR3 DNA reads TGTGCCAGCAGTCCTAGCGTTTTCTACAATGAGCAGTTCTTC. Its translation is CASSPSVFYNEQFF.